The source of this TCR beta chain is a study of blood T cell repertoires in COVID-19. This CDR3 is built from 15 residues. Germline V gene sequence: CDR1 GTSNPN, CDR2 SVGIG (reference sequence). For this clone: One junction end does not reproduce the germline sequence, and a read error may be involved.

Some clones are missing from TCRdb's copy, which holds only in-frame ones; the method was immunoSEQ multiplex PCR. The sample contains roughly 250,000 clones, about 80% of which appear only once. Sequenced sample: PBMCs or T cells enriched from blood (not recorded which). The origin of this receptor is a woman aged 40 to 49 who had been exposed to COVID-19. The V call is TRBV30, the J call TRBJ2-7; 8 positions agree with TRBD2. For the CDR3, the DNA is TGTACCTGGGGGCCCTATCAGCGGGGGACCTACGAGCAGTACTTC. Its protein is CTWGPYQRGTYEQYF.